This paragraph reports one T cell receptor (beta chain). Looked up from germline, CDR1 is SQVTM and CDR2 is ANQGSEA. V lost 3 bases to trimming and J lost 1 base; unmatched junction nucleotides: 6. CDR3 length equals 15 residues. Libraries were prepared by immunoSEQ multiplex PCR; TCRdb keeps only in-frame clonotypes and omits some of them. The data show about 660,000 clones, with about 87% seen just once and 0.0094% held by the top ten. This specimen comes from a study of shared T cell receptors in the human thymus. These records were also assigned to another study, of human thymus T cells. That work adds: Resections removed during corrective heart surgery provided the thymus tissue used. Thymic and blood repertoires seemed to favor certain V and J genes. Reports from related research described highly overlapping thymic repertoires among unrelated individuals.

The sample consisted of thymocytes. This receptor was taken from a boy under three years old with a congenital heart defect. The chain employs TRBV29-1 and TRBJ2-3; 8 bases map to TRBD2. The CDR3 loop is CSVERTSRGTDTQYF. In DNA, the CDR3 is TGCAGCGTTGAGAGGACTAGCCGAGGCACAGATACGCAGTATTTT.